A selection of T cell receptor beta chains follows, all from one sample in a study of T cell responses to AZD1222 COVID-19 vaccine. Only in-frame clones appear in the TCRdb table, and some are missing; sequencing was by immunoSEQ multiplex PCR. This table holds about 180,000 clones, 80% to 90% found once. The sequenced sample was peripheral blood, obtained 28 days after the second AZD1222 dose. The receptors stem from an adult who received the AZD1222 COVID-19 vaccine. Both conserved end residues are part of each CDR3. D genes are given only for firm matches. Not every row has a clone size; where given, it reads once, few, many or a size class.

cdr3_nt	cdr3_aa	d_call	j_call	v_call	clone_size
TGTGCCAGCAGCCAGAGGGGCTTCTATGGCTACACCTTC	CASSQRGFYGYTF	.	TRBJ1-2	TRBV7-2	.
TGTGCCTGGAGTGTAACCAGGTATCAGCCCCAGCATTTT	CAWSVTRYQPQHF	.	TRBJ1-5	TRBV30	.
TGTGCCAGCGCCATGGGTTTTGAAGGCTACACCTTC	CASAMGFEGYTF	.	TRBJ1-2	TRBV5-6	.
TGTGCCTGGAGTCCTGGGAGCTCCTACGAGCAGTACTTC	CAWSPGSSYEQYF	.	TRBJ2-7	TRBV30	.
TGTGCCAGCAGTTTCCAGAGCTCCTACGAGCAGTACTTC	CASSFQSSYEQYF	.	TRBJ2-7	TRBV12-3/TRBV12-4	.
TGTGCCAGCAGCTTAGGAAGCAGTATTAGCTCCTACAATGAGCAGTTCTTC	CASSLGSSISSYNEQFF	.	TRBJ2-1	TRBV11-2	.
TGTGCCATCAGGATGGACAGTGTCGGCTCCTACGAGCAGTACTTC	CAIRMDSVGSYEQYF	.	TRBJ2-7	TRBV10-3	once
TGTGCCAGCAGCCCCGCTGGACGGTCGTACGAGCAGTACTTC	CASSPAGRSYEQYF	.	TRBJ2-7	TRBV3-1/TRBV3-2	.
TGTGCCAGTAGTGTCCGCGCAGCCTACGAGCAGTACTTC	CASSVRAAYEQYF	.	TRBJ2-7	TRBV19	few
TGCGCCAGCAGCTTGAAAACAGGGGGAAGTGTAGCCAAAAACATTCAGTACTTC	CASSLKTGGSVAKNIQYF	TRBD1	TRBJ2-4	TRBV5-1	.
TGTGCCAGCATCCCTCCGGGGCAGGAGTACGAGCAGTACTTC	CASIPPGQEYEQYF	.	TRBJ2-7	TRBV7-9	.
TGTGCCAGCAGCTCGTGGGGTCAGCCCCAGCATTTT	CASSSWGQPQHF	.	TRBJ1-5	TRBV5-6	once
TGTGCCAGCAGCCAAGGTTCTAAGGCATACGAGCAGTACTTC	CASSQGSKAYEQYF	.	TRBJ2-7	TRBV3-1/TRBV3-2	once
TGTGCCGGACGCCGAGGGCTAGGGAATGAAAAACTGTTTTTT	CAGRRGLGNEKLFF	.	TRBJ1-4	TRBV30	.
TGTGCCAGCAGCCGGGGTCTTGCGAACACCGGGGAGCTGTTTTTT	CASSRGLANTGELFF	.	TRBJ2-2	TRBV7-9	.
TGTGCCAGCAGTCCGAGGACAGGAGTCAGCTACGAGCAGTACTTC	CASSPRTGVSYEQYF	TRBD1	TRBJ2-7	TRBV6-5	.
TGTGCCAGCAGCAAATTTCTTTGGGGCGACAGGGACGACGGAGAGACCCAGTACTTC	CASSKFLWGDRDDGETQYF	.	TRBJ2-5	TRBV21-1	.
TGTGCCAGCAGCTTAGCGGGGCCCACTAGCGGGGGGGCTTGGGATACGCAGTATTTT	CASSLAGPTSGGAWDTQYF	TRBD2	TRBJ2-3	TRBV7-3	.
TGTGCCAGCAGCCCCCTGGGAGACAGCTCTGGAAACACCATATATTTT	CASSPLGDSSGNTIYF	.	TRBJ1-3	TRBV6-6	.
TGTGCCAGTAGTCCTCGTCGGGGGAGCCTGAACACTGAAGCTTTCTTT	CASSPRRGSLNTEAFF	.	TRBJ1-1	TRBV19	.
TGTGCCAGCACCTCCAGAGCGAAAACTGAAGCTTTCTTT	CASTSRAKTEAFF	.	TRBJ1-1	TRBV7-2	.
TGTGCCAGTACGACTAGCGGGAACTACGAGCAGTACTTC	CASTTSGNYEQYF	TRBD2	TRBJ2-7	TRBV2	.
TGTGCCAGCGAGTCTGGTAGCCCCTATAGCAATCAGCCCCAGCATTTT	CASESGSPYSNQPQHF	.	TRBJ1-5	TRBV6-4	.
TGTGCCAGCAGTTACAGGCAGGACGGCAATCAGCCCCAGCATTTT	CASSYRQDGNQPQHF	.	TRBJ1-5	TRBV6-2/TRBV6-3	few